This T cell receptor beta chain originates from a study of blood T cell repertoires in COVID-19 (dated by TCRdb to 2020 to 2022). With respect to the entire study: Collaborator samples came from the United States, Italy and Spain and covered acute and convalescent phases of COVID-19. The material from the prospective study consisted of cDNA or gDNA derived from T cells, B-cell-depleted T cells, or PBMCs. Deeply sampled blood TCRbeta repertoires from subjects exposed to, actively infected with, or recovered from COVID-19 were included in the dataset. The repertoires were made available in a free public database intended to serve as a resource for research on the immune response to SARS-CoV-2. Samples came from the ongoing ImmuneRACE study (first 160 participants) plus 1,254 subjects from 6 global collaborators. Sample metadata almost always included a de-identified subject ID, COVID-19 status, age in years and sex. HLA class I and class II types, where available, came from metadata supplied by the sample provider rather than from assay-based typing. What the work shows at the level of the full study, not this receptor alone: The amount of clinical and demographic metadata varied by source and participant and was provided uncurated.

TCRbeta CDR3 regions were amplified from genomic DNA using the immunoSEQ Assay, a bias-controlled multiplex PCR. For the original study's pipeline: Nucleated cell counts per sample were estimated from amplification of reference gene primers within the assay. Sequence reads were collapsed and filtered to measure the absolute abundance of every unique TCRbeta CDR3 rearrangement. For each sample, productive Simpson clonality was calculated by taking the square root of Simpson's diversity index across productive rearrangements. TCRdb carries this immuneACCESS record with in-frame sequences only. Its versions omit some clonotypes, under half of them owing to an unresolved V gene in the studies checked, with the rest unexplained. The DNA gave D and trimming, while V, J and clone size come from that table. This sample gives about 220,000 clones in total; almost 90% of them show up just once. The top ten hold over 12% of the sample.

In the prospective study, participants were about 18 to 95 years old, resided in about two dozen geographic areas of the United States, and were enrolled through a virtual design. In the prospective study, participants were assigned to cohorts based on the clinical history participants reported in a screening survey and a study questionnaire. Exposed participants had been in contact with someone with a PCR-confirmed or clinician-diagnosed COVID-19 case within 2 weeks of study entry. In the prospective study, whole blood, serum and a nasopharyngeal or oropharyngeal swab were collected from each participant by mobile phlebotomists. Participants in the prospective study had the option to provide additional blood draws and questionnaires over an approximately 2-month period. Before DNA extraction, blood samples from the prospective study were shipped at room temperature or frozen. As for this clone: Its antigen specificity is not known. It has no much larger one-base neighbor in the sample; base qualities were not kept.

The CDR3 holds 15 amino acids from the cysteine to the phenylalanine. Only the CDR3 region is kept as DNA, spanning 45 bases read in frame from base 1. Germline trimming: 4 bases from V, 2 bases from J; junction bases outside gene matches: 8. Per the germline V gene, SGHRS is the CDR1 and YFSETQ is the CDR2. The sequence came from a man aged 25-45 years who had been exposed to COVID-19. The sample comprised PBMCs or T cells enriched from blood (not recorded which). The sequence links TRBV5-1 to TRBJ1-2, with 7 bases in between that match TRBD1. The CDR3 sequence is CASSGRTGKNYGYTF. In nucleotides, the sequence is TGCGCCAGCAGCGGGAGGACAGGAAAGAACTATGGCTACACCTTC.